This passage covers 10 T cell receptor beta chains from one sample sequenced in a study of T cell responses to AZD1222 COVID-19 vaccine. Data came from immunoSEQ multiplex PCR; TCRdb stores just in-frame clones and leaves some out. Among tens of thousands of clones, around 84% were seen once, and the ten largest hold about 6%. This material consisted of peripheral blood, taken 28 days after the second AZD1222 dose. The receptors were sampled from an adult who received the AZD1222 COVID-19 vaccine.

The J gene is TRBJ2-2, the V gene TRBV4-3; 12 bases line up with TRBD2. The V segment lost 4 bases and the J segment 0 bases; nucleotides outside the gene matches: 6. In germline, CDR1 is LGHNA, CDR2 YSLEER. The CDR3 length is 18 residues. The CDR3 DNA reads TGCGCCAGCAGCCGGAGCCTAGCGGGAGGGGCGAACACCGGGGAGCTGTTTTTT. Its protein is CASSRSLAGGANTGELFF.

V is TRBV3-1 (or the pseudogene TRBV3-2) and J is TRBJ2-7; 13 bases map to TRBD2. V lost 1 base to trimming and J lost 3 bases; unmatched junction nucleotides: 9. The CDR3 runs 18 residues. Per germline, CDR1 LGHDT and CDR2 YNNKEL (reference sequence). CDR3 amino acids: CASSQVTGTSGEFYEQYF. The CDR3 DNA reads as TGTGCCAGCAGCCAAGTGACCGGGACTAGCGGGGAATTCTACGAGCAGTACTTC.

The V gene is TRBV28, the J gene TRBJ1-1, with D possibly TRBD1 on 6 matching bases. Germline V gene data show CDR1 as MDHEN and CDR2 as SYDVKM. The ends were cut back, 5 bases at V and 4 bases at J, with 14 bases in the middle. The CDR3 is made up of 14 amino acids. The CDR3: CASSATGLSTEAFF. In nucleotides, the CDR3 is TGTGCCAGCAGTGCTACAGGGTTAAGCACTGAAGCTTTCTTT.

The chain carries TRBV19 and TRBJ2-1, with 12 bases lining up with TRBD2. This CDR3 contains 16 residues. The germline CDR1 and CDR2 sequences are LNHDA and SQIVND (reference sequence). Trimming cost V 5 bases and J 2 bases; bases outside gene matches: 4. CDR3 in amino acids: CASSSRLAGAYNEQFF. Here the CDR3 DNA reads TGTGCCAGTAGTTCCAGACTAGCGGGAGCCTACAATGAGCAGTTCTTC. Full variable domain (outside the CDR3, taken from reference TRBV19 and TRBJ2-1): DGGITQSPKYLFRKEGQNVTLSCEQNLNHDAMYWYRQDPGQGLRLIYYSQIVNDFQKGDIAEGYSVSREKKESFPLTVTSAQKNPTAFYLCASSSRLAGAYNEQFFGPGTRLTVL.

This chain joins TRBV18 and TRBJ1-1; 8 bases fit TRBD1. This CDR3 region has 16 residues. Germline CDR1 is KGHSH and CDR2 is LQKENI. The V and J ends lost 3 bases and 0 bases, in that order; junction bases with no gene match: 6. The CDR3 nucleotides read TGTGCCAGCTCACCCCGCCCGGACAGGGTGAACACTGAAGCTTTCTTT. As protein: CASSPRPDRVNTEAFF.

The chain is built from TRBV15 and TRBJ2-3, with 7 bases that match TRBD1. Germline CDR1 LNHNV, CDR2 YYDKDF (reference sequence). This CDR3 is built from 12 residues. The ends lost 3 bases at V and 9 bases at J; junction bases unmatched: 3. Here the CDR3 reads CATSSDRATQYF. The CDR3 DNA is TGTGCCACCAGCAGTGACAGGGCAACGCAGTATTTT. Using reference TRBV15 and TRBJ2-3 for the parts outside the CDR3, the full variable domain is DAMVIQNPRYQVTQFGKPVTLSCSQTLNHNVMYWYQQKSSQAPKLLFHYYDKDFNNEADTPDNFQSRRPNTSFCFLDIRSPGLGDTAMYLCATSSDRATQYFGPGTRLTVL.

V and J are TRBV11-2 and TRBJ2-7; D is ambiguous. The V and J ends lost 6 bases and 3 bases respectively, with 6 bases between them. The CDR3 has 11 residues. Germline V gene sequence: CDR1 SGHAT, CDR2 FQNNGV. CDR3 residues: CASSPSYEQYF. In DNA, the CDR3 is TGTGCCAGCAGTCCCAGCTACGAGCAGTACTTC.

The chain carries TRBV3-1 (or the pseudogene TRBV3-2) and TRBJ2-7; 7 bases fit TRBD1. The germline CDR1 and CDR2 sequences are LGHDT and YNNKEL (reference sequence). V shed 2 bases and J 7 bases; nucleotides not matched to a gene: 5. The CDR3 is 13 residues long. The CDR3 reads CASSQSTGPEQYF. CDR3 nucleotides: TGTGCCAGCAGCCAATCGACAGGGCCGGAGCAGTACTTC.

This clone was counted a single time. The V and J genes are TRBV29-1 and TRBJ2-4; 10 nucleotides line up with TRBD1. The germline gives CDR1 SQVTM, CDR2 ANQGSEA. Trimming removed 6 bases from V and 3 bases from J; junction bases left unmatched: 5. The length of the CDR3 is 14 residues. The DNA for the CDR3 is TGCAGCGTGGGGGGGACAGGGGACAAAAACATTCAGTACTTC. Translation: CSVGGTGDKNIQYF.

The chain has TRBV27 and TRBJ2-7, with 8 bases aligning to TRBD1. The CDR3 is made up of 14 amino acids. The V gene's germline CDR1 is MNHEY and CDR2 SMNVEV (reference sequence). The trim removed 0 bases at V and 3 bases at J, leaving 1 base unmatched. The DNA of the CDR3 is TGTGCCAGCAGTTTATCCAGGGGGCACTACGAGCAGTACTTC. This gives the protein CASSLSRGHYEQYF.